This T cell receptor beta chain was obtained from a study of T cell responses to AZD1222 COVID-19 vaccine. Germline V CDR1 and CDR2: MGHDK, SYGVNS. The CDR3 spans 13 residues. The trim removed 8 bases at V and 4 bases at J, leaving 5 bases unmatched. Study-wide results and limits: Mostly white British, mostly female donors; authors suggested clonal diversity may be underestimated.

Here immunoSEQ multiplex PCR was the method, and the copy in TCRdb shows in-frame clones only, minus some. The sample has under 85,000 clones, over 75% seen once. As concerns this clone: Its antigen is not known.

Here the sequenced sample was peripheral blood, taken on day 0 of AZD1222 vaccination. The chain employs TRBV25-1 and TRBJ2-5; 9 bases line up with TRBD1. This sequence originates from an adult in good health. This CDR3 is CASGQGRGETQYF. The CDR3 DNA sequence: TGTGCCAGCGGACAGGGGCGGGGAGAGACCCAGTACTTC.